The 10 T cell receptor beta chains reported below all come from one sample, sequenced in a study of blood T cells in healthy people across ages. Combining a sample-barcoded 5' primer with a J-beta primer mix, a second PCR ran for roughly 6 to 11 cycles. Using its own MiXCR run on the 5' RACE reads, TCRdb lists one record per CDR3 protein. This sample yields approximately 600,000 distinct CDR3 sequences, of which under 65% are seen a single time; about two fifths belongs to the top ten. Sequenced material: blood. All receptors come from a man in his sixties in good health.

This chain joins TRBV29-1 and TRBJ2-4, with 9 bases fitting TRBD1. Trimming cost V 7 bases and J 6 bases; bases outside gene matches: 4. CDR1 SQVTM and CDR2 ANQGSEA come from the germline V gene. This CDR3 spans 12 amino acids. CDR3 sequence (DNA): TGCAGCGCTGGGGGACAGGGAAACATTCAGTACTTC. This sequence encodes CSAGGQGNIQYF. The whole variable domain, filled in from reference TRBV29-1 and TRBJ2-4, reads SAVISQKPSRDICQRGTSLTIQCQVDSQVTMMFWYRQQPGQSLTLIATANQGSEATYESGFVIDKFPISRPNLTFSTLTVSNMSPEDSSIYLCSAGGQGNIQYFGAGTRLSVL.

Only a few counts were recorded for this clonotype. The chain recombines TRBV4-1 with TRBJ1-2; 8 bases fit TRBD1. Germline trimming cut 0 bases from V and 7 bases from J; bases unmatched to any gene: 7. The CDR3 runs to 15 residues. The germline gives CDR1 MGHRA, CDR2 YSYEKL. DNA for the CDR3: TGCGCCAGCAGCCAAGACCTACAGGGGGTGGGTGGCTACACCTTC. Protein product: CASSQDLQGVGGYTF.

V gene TRBV28 combines with J gene TRBJ2-1, with TRBD1 matching 10 bases. The germline gives CDR1 MDHEN, CDR2 SYDVKM. J lost 8 bases, V lost 5 bases, and 9 bases had no gene match. The CDR3 loop spans 15 amino acids. CDR3 protein: CASSPSSTGGDEQFF. The CDR3 nucleotides read TGTGCCAGCAGTCCTTCTTCGACAGGGGGCGATGAGCAGTTCTTC. The complete variable domain, with remaining parts taken from reference TRBV28 and TRBJ2-1, reads DVKVTQSSRYLVKRTGEKVFLECVQDMDHENMFWYRQDPGLGLRLIYFSYDVKMKEKGDIPEGYSVSREKKERFSLILESASTNQTSMYLCASSPSSTGGDEQFFGPGTRLTVL.

The V and J genes are TRBV6-2 or TRBV6-3 and TRBJ2-7, with 13 bases aligning to TRBD2. The closer fit of TRBJ2-5 to the DNA end suggests the J call may be wrong. The CDR3 loop spans 15 amino acids. Germline V gene data show CDR1 as MNHEY and CDR2 as SVGEGT. This CDR3 is CASTKTSGGARTQYF. CDR3 nucleotides: TGTGCCAGCACCAAAACTAGCGGGGGGGCCAGGACCCAGTACTTC.

This rearrangement joins TRBV6-2 or TRBV6-3 to TRBJ1-1; perhaps TRBD1 as D (5 bases). The CDR3 consists of 18 residues. V gave up 4 bases and J gave up 1 base, with 22 bases separating them. Germline CDR1 reads MNHEY; CDR2 reads SVGEGT. CDR3 in amino acids: CASSFRVRDSRPNTEAFF. The CDR3 nucleotides read TGTGCCAGCAGTTTCCGTGTCCGGGACTCCAGGCCGAACACTGAAGCTTTCTTT.

The chain is built from TRBV5-6 and TRBJ1-4; D is uncertain. Germline V CDR1 and CDR2: SGHDT, YYEEEE. V was shortened by 1 base and J by 0 bases, with 1 base between the two germline ends. The CDR3 runs 13 residues. CDR3 in amino acids: CASSLTTNEKLFF. In nucleotides, the CDR3 is TGTGCCAGCAGCTTGACAACTAATGAAAAACTGTTTTTT.

The chain is built from TRBV6-4 and TRBJ2-1; D gene unclear. Germline CDR1 MRHNA, CDR2 SNTAGT. The V gene lost 4 bases and the J gene lost 8 bases, with 9 bases spanning the gap. The CDR3 totals 12 residues. The CDR3 region has the DNA TGTGCCAGCAGTGTAAGACGGGATGAGCAGTTCTTC. Residues: CASSVRRDEQFF.

V and J are TRBV4-2 and TRBJ1-5; D possibly corresponds to TRBD1 (6 bases). V lost 6 bases and J 0 bases, leaving 15 bases between the germline ends. Germline lookup yields CDR1 LGHNA and CDR2 YNFKEQ. The CDR3 runs to 16 residues. The CDR3 DNA reads as TGTGCCAGCAGGGCGGACAGCTTCGATAGCAATCAGCCCCAGCATTTT. Translated, it gives CASRADSFDSNQPQHF.

The V gene is TRBV12-3 or TRBV12-4, the J gene TRBJ1-4; TRBD1 agrees at 9 bases. Losses at the gene ends were 4 bases for V and 5 bases for J; bases not matched to a gene: 8. The length of the CDR3 is 16 residues. The CDR3 loop reads CASSSPGQGSNEKLFF. The CDR3 coding sequence is TGTGCCAGCAGTTCACCGGGACAGGGATCGAATGAAAAACTGTTTTTT.

V gene TRBV5-1 combines with J gene TRBJ2-5, with D perhaps TRBD1 (6 bases). The V and J ends lost 0 bases and 1 base respectively, with 13 bases between them. CDR3 length: 16 amino acids. Germline V gene sequence: CDR1 SGHRS, CDR2 YFSETQ. The CDR3 sequence is CASSLGAGVGQETQYF. The DNA of the CDR3 is TGCGCCAGCAGCTTGGGTGCAGGGGTGGGCCAAGAGACCCAGTACTTC.